The rows below give T cell receptor beta chains drawn from one sample of a study of CD8+CD57+ T cells in acquired aplastic anemia. One entry per CDR3 protein results from TCRdb running MiXCR on the reads. The sample gives more than 250,000 distinct CDR3 sequences, roughly three fifths of which show up once; 7.5% to 9% is in the top ten. Sequenced sample: sorted CD4+, CD8+, or CD8+CD57+ T cells (not recorded which) from PBMCs. The receptors here all came from a human donor with severe aplastic anemia or a healthy control (not recorded which). Both conserved end residues are part of each CDR3. The order of the fields is V gene, clone size, J gene, D gene, CDR3 DNA, CDR3 protein. D genes are given only for firm matches. Expanded clones get a size class; other rows say once, few or many, or leave the size out.

TRBV13	.	TRBJ2-2	TRBD2	TGTGCCAGCAACCATCTAGCGGATAACACCGGGGAGCTGTTTTTT	CASNHLADNTGELFF
TRBV7-9	many	TRBJ1-1	.	TGTGCCAGCAGCCTACCTCCGGGTCGCCTACTGAACACTGAAGCTTTCTTT	CASSLPPGRLLNTEAFF
TRBV9	many	TRBJ2-1	TRBD2	TGTGCCAGCAGCGTAGGGATAGCGGGGGGAAACAATGAGCAGTTCTTC	CASSVGIAGGNNEQFF
TRBV7-8	many	TRBJ1-1	.	TGTGCCAGCAGCTTAGGGGGCGGTTGGGGGAGCATGAACACTGAAGCTTTCTTT	CASSLGGGWGSMNTEAFF
TRBV5-1	many	TRBJ2-7	.	TGCGCCAGCAGCCAGGGACTGAGGGATTACTACGAGCAGTACTTC	CASSQGLRDYYEQYF
TRBV10-3	.	TRBJ2-5	TRBD2	TGTGCCATCAGTGAGGCTAGCGGGAGTTTTGAGACCCAGTACTTC	CAISEASGSFETQYF
TRBV14	.	TRBJ2-1	.	TGTGCCAGCAGCCAAGTGGGGGGTGTTGAGCAGTTCTTC	CASSQVGGVEQFF
TRBV5-6	many	TRBJ1-2	.	TGTGCCAGCAGCTTATATGACAGTAGTCCTAACTATGGCTACACCTTC	CASSLYDSSPNYGYTF
TRBV5-6	once	TRBJ1-6	TRBD1	TGTGCCAGCTCACCTACAGGGGACGCTGCACCCCTCCACTTT	CASSPTGDAAPLHF
TRBV29-1	.	TRBJ2-7	.	TGCAGCGTGGCCCCGGGGCTCTCCTACGAGCAGTACTTC	CSVAPGLSYEQYF
TRBV14	many	TRBJ1-2	TRBD1	TGTGCCAGCAGCCAAGATCCCACAGGGGGCTACTATGGCTACACCTTC	CASSQDPTGGYYGYTF
TRBV2	many	TRBJ1-4	TRBD1	TGTGCCAGCAGGGCAGACAGGGGTAATGAAAAACTGTTTTTT	CASRADRGNEKLFF
TRBV6-5	.	TRBJ1-1	TRBD1	TGTGCCAGCAGGTATCTTACAGGGGACACTGAAGCTTTCTTT	CASRYLTGDTEAFF
TRBV20-1	.	TRBJ2-2	.	TGCAGTGCTAGAGATCCCGGGACAGGGGAGCTGTTTTTT	CSARDPGTGELFF
TRBV20-1	many	TRBJ1-1	TRBD1	TGCAGTGCTAAGGACGCCGGGACAGGGGCAGTGGACACTGAAGCTTTCTTT	CSAKDAGTGAVDTEAFF
TRBV24-1	few	TRBJ1-5	.	TGTGCCACCACGAGTGGGAATTTAGGCAATCAGCCCCAGCATTTT	CATTSGNLGNQPQHF
TRBV12-2	.	TRBJ2-7	.	TGTGCAAGTCGCCCCAGTGGCGGGAGTGCCTACGAGCAGTACTTC	CASRPSGGSAYEQYF
TRBV15	.	TRBJ1-2	.	TGTGCCACCAGCAGAGAGCTAGCTAAAGTCTATGGCTACACCTTC	CATSRELAKVYGYTF
TRBV29-1	.	TRBJ1-4	.	TGCAGCGTTGAGTTGTTACAGGGTGAAAAACTGTTTTTT	CSVELLQGEKLFF
TRBV20-1	.	TRBJ2-3	TRBD2	TGCAGTGCTCGTCTAGCGGGAGCCTTTCATGATACGCAGTATTTT	CSARLAGAFHDTQYF
TRBV11-3	many	TRBJ1-3	TRBD1	TGTGCCAGCAGCATCTCAGGGGGCTCTGGAAACACCATATATTTT	CASSISGGSGNTIYF
TRBV7-3	many	TRBJ2-2	TRBD2	TGTGCCAGCCAAAAACTAGCGGGGGCCGGGGAGCTGTTTTTT	CASQKLAGAGELFF
TRBV7-2	.	TRBJ2-7	.	TGTGCCAGCAGCTTTGTGGGGGAGAAGGACGAGCAGTACTTC	CASSFVGEKDEQYF
TRBV20-1	few	TRBJ2-7	TRBD1	TGCAGTGCTAGGGGACAGGGCCCCGAGCAGTACTTC	CSARGQGPEQYF
TRBV5-4	few	TRBJ2-7	.	TGTGCCACAACAATCACAGGGAAATCCTACGAGCAGTACTTC	CATTITGKSYEQYF
TRBV6-1	many	TRBJ2-7	TRBD1	TGTGCCAGCAGTGGTAATGGACAGGTTCAGCAGTACTTC	CASSGNGQVQQYF
TRBV5-5	many	TRBJ1-3	.	TGTGCCAGCAGCTTGATAGAGGGTACCTCTGGAAACACCATATATTTT	CASSLIEGTSGNTIYF
TRBV5-6	few	TRBJ2-6	.	TGTGCCAGCAGCTTGGCACTCTCTGGGGCCAACGTCCTGACTTTC	CASSLALSGANVLTF
TRBV20-1	.	TRBJ1-1	TRBD1	TGCAGTGCTAGTGGCCAGGCAGGGGGTAGCACTGAAGCTTTCTTT	CSASGQAGGSTEAFF
TRBV7-2	.	TRBJ2-1	TRBD2	TGTGCCAGCAGCTTAATTGTCGGCGGGGGGGCCTGGAATGAGCAGTTCTTC	CASSLIVGGGAWNEQFF
TRBV9	few	TRBJ2-3	.	TGTGCCAGCAGCGTAGAGGCTAGCATGGATACGCAGTATTTT	CASSVEASMDTQYF
TRBV4-1	.	TRBJ1-2	.	TGCGCCAGCAGCCAAGGGGGCAGCGCTTCAGTCTATGGCTACACCTTC	CASSQGGSASVYGYTF
TRBV19	.	TRBJ1-1	TRBD1	TGTGCCAGTCGGGACAGGGGGGACAAGGGAGCTTTCTTT	CASRDRGDKGAFF
TRBV7-2	.	TRBJ1-1	.	TGTGCCAGCAGCCATAACAGGCGCCCTCAAACTGAAGCTTCCTTT	CASSHNRRPQTEASF
TRBV12-5	.	TRBJ2-7	TRBD1	TGTGCTAGTGGCCCTTTTAACAGGGGCTTCGAGCAGTACTTC	CASGPFNRGFEQYF
TRBV7-2	.	TRBJ2-7	TRBD2	TGTGCCAGCAGCTCAGGACTAGCGGGGGACAGCTCCTACGAGCAGTACTTC	CASSSGLAGDSSYEQYF
TRBV25-1	few	TRBJ2-3	.	TGTGCCAGCTCTCCCCCAGCGGGTCACGGCACAGATACGCAGTATTTT	CASSPPAGHGTDTQYF
TRBV20-1	.	TRBJ2-1	.	TGCAGTGCTAGGAGCGGGTCCAACAATGAGCAGTTCTTC	CSARSGSNNEQFF
TRBV30	many	TRBJ1-1	.	TGTGCCTGGAGGGGTGGGGGAAGTCGCTTT	CAWRGGGSRF
TRBV4-1	few	TRBJ2-7	.	TGCGCCAGCAGCCACTTAACCGACTACGAGCAGTACTTC	CASSHLTDYEQYF
TRBV7-7	many	TRBJ1-5	.	TGTGCTAGCAGCTTAGCCGAAGATAGCAATCAGCCCCAGCATTTT	CASSLAEDSNQPQHF
TRBV12-3/TRBV12-4	.	TRBJ2-1	TRBD2	TGTGCCAGCAGCCGAGTTAGCGGGGGTTTCTACAATGAGCAGTTCTTC	CASSRVSGGFYNEQFF
TRBV5-1	once	TRBJ1-1	.	TGCGCCAGCAGCTTGGACCCAGGGAGGGACACTGAAGCTTTCTTT	CASSLDPGRDTEAFF
TRBV7-9	.	TRBJ2-3	TRBD2	TGTGCCAGCAGCTCGAGCGGGAGGGCCACAGATACGCAGTATTTT	CASSSSGRATDTQYF
TRBV7-6	.	TRBJ2-7	.	TGTGCCAGCAGCCGACATGGCGCCCACGGGGCCCTCTACGAGCAGTACTTC	CASSRHGAHGALYEQYF
TRBV7-9	.	TRBJ2-3	.	TGTGCCAGCAGCTTAGCAGTGGGTTCTACTAGCACAGATACGCAGTATTTT	CASSLAVGSTSTDTQYF
TRBV20-1	.	TRBJ2-7	TRBD1	TGCAGTGCTAGACCACGACAGGGCTTAAAAGGATACGAGCAGTACTTC	CSARPRQGLKGYEQYF
TRBV19	many	TRBJ2-2	.	TGTGCCAGTACCACGGGCCTCCTCTTAAACACCGGGGAGCTGTTTTTT	CASTTGLLLNTGELFF
TRBV7-8	.	TRBJ1-1	.	TGTGCCAGCAGCACTCACGGCTGGGGCAGGACTGAAGCTTTCTTT	CASSTHGWGRTEAFF
TRBV2	.	TRBJ1-5	.	TGTGCCAGCGCAGAGGCGTGGGATCAGCCCCAGCATTTT	CASAEAWDQPQHF
TRBV11-2	many	TRBJ1-2	.	TGTGCCAGCAGCCCCAGGGGCAGCCCTAGGGACTATGGCTACACCTTC	CASSPRGSPRDYGYTF
TRBV7-8	.	TRBJ1-1	TRBD1	TGTGCCAGCAGCTTAACAACCGGGACAGGGATGGGGGCTTTCTTT	CASSLTTGTGMGAFF
TRBV18	.	TRBJ2-7	.	TGTGCCAGCTCACCACCGACGGGGAGAGAGGAATTGTACTTC	CASSPPTGREELYF
TRBV6-1	.	TRBJ1-3	TRBD1	TGTGCCAGCAGTGGGGCAGGGGGTGGAAACACCATATATTTT	CASSGAGGGNTIYF